The subject of this entry is one TCR beta chain. This clonotype was found a few times. Its target antigen remains unknown. Per-base quality was not reported, and no clone a single base away is much larger than it. CDR1 and CDR2, looked up from the germline V gene, are SGHTA and FQGNSA. From its cysteine to its phenylalanine, the CDR3 spans 16 amino acids. Only the CDR3 region is kept as DNA, spanning 48 bases read in frame from base 1. V gives up 5 bases and J gives up 1 base, and the segment between their germline ends measures 18 bases. Preparation of the library involved RT-PCR. The reads were generated on an Illumina HiSeq 2500. The raw public reads went through TCRdb reprocessing: fastp at Q25, MiXCR clone calling, in-frame beta chains kept. Records with the same CDR3 protein are collapsed into one entry carrying the most frequent genes and DNA. The sample includes over 150,000 distinct CDR3 sequences, with around 10% observed a single time. The top ten clonotypes cover around 40% of the sample.

The data belong to a study of response to subunit inactivated influenza vaccine (dated by TCRdb to the late 2010s). A note on the overall study: Deep quantitative T cell receptor repertoire profiling was used in the study to track responses to a trivalent subunit inactivated influenza vaccine. General conclusions and limits of the study: The authors suggested that each seasonal influenza vaccination may recruit only a limited number of new T cells.

This specimen consisted of CD8+ T cells sorted from PBMCs, obtained roughly 24 months after vaccination. The TCR sequence derives from a man between 50 and 75 years old who received an inactivated influenza vaccine. Donor details come from another sample of the same person, matched by shared clones. The V and J genes are TRBV7-2 and TRBJ2-7, with a tentative D call of TRBD1 or TRBD2, each matching 5 bases. The bases read TGTGCCAGCAGCCTCTCTCCCGGGGCTGCTTCCTACGAGCAGTACTTC. Its translation reads: CASSLSPGAASYEQYF.